These T cell receptor beta chains were read from a single sample in a study of T cell responses to AZD1222 COVID-19 vaccine. Some clones are missing from TCRdb's copy, which holds only in-frame ones; the method was immunoSEQ multiplex PCR. The data contain 45,000 to 70,000 clones, around 92% of them seen just once; the ten biggest clones take up roughly 15%. Sequences were derived from peripheral blood, sampled 28 days after the second AZD1222 dose. Receptors were obtained from an adult who received the AZD1222 COVID-19 vaccine. The CDR3 runs from the conserved cysteine through the conserved F or W. D genes are given only for firm matches. The size field is filled for only some rows; it gives once, few, many or a size class.

v_gene	abundance	d_gene	j_gene	CDR3nt	CDR3aa
TRBV18	-	-	TRBJ2-1	TGTGCCAGCTCACCAGGGCAGGGGAAAGTCAATGAGCAGTTCTTC	CASSPGQGKVNEQFF
TRBV12-3/TRBV12-4	-	-	TRBJ2-7	TGTGCCAGCAGTTTACAGGGTGGGTACGAGCAGTACTTC	CASSLQGGYEQYF
TRBV27	-	TRBD1	TRBJ1-4	TGTGCCAGCAGCTCCCCATCGACAGGGGTTTATGAAAAACTGTTTTTT	CASSSPSTGVYEKLFF
TRBV7-2	-	-	TRBJ2-6	TGTGCCAGCAGCCCCCGAGGTGGGTCTGGGGCCAACGTCCTGACTTTC	CASSPRGGSGANVLTF
TRBV7-9	-	-	TRBJ1-1	TGTGCCAGCAGAAGCCGTGGCGTTACTAACACTGAAGCTTTCTTT	CASRSRGVTNTEAFF
TRBV30	-	TRBD2	TRBJ2-1	TGTGCCTGGAGGTGGGTTAGCGGGTCGTACAATGAGCAGTTCTTC	CAWRWVSGSYNEQFF
TRBV7-8	-	TRBD2	TRBJ2-1	TGTGCCAGCAGCGCTCAAACCGGGACTAGCGTCTACAATGAGCAGTTCTTC	CASSAQTGTSVYNEQFF
TRBV14	-	TRBD2	TRBJ2-3	TGTGCCAGCAGTAGGGACTACCGGGATACGCAGTATTTT	CASSRDYRDTQYF
TRBV11-3	-	TRBD2	TRBJ2-2	TGTGCCAGCAGTAACGGACTAGCGGGACGGACCGGGGAGCTGTTTTTT	CASSNGLAGRTGELFF
TRBV7-2	-	-	TRBJ1-6	TGTGCCAGCAGCTTAGGATCGGCAGGGAATTCACCCCTCCACTTT	CASSLGSAGNSPLHF
TRBV10-1	-	TRBD2	TRBJ2-3	TGCGCTGAGTATAGCGGGGTTTCGGGCCCCTATTGGCGGAGCACAGATACGCAGTATTTT	CAEYSGVSGPYWRSTDTQYF
TRBV6-5	-	TRBD1	TRBJ1-5	TGTGCCAGCAGTTCGGCAGGGGGTAGGAATCAGCCCCAGCATTTT	CASSSAGGRNQPQHF
TRBV9	-	TRBD1	TRBJ1-2	TGTGCCAGCAGCCTCGGTCCCGGGACAGGGGGCCCCTTTGGCTACACCTTC	CASSLGPGTGGPFGYTF
TRBV11-3	-	-	TRBJ2-1	TGTGCCAGCAGCTTAGGACAGAAGGCCTACAATGAGCAGTTCTTC	CASSLGQKAYNEQFF
TRBV6-5	-	-	TRBJ2-3	TGTGCCAGCAGTTACGGGGGCCGCTTCACAGATACGCAGTATTTT	CASSYGGRFTDTQYF
TRBV23-1	-	-	TRBJ2-1	TGCGCCAGCAGTCACCTAAGCCACAATGAGCAGTTCTTC	CASSHLSHNEQFF
TRBV27	-	-	TRBJ2-6	TGTGCCAGCAGACCAAACTCTGGGGCCAACGTCCTGACTTTC	CASRPNSGANVLTF
TRBV19	-	-	TRBJ1-5	TGTGCCAGTAGTAAGCCAGACTATAGCAATCAGCCCCAGCATTTT	CASSKPDYSNQPQHF
TRBV7-2	-	TRBD2	TRBJ2-1	TGTGCCAGCAGCCCCCGAGGCGGGAGGGAATACAATGAGCAGTTCTTC	CASSPRGGREYNEQFF
TRBV4-1	-	-	TRBJ2-7	TGCGCCAGCAGCCAAGACGGCGGGCCCTTCTCCTACGAGCAGTACTTC	CASSQDGGPFSYEQYF
TRBV15	-	-	TRBJ1-5	TGTGCCACCAGCAGATATTTAACAGGTGAAGTGAGCAATCAGCCCCAGCATTTT	CATSRYLTGEVSNQPQHF
TRBV29-1	-	-	TRBJ2-3	TGCAGCTCCGACTCGACCCCTAGCACAGATACGCAGTATTTT	CSSDSTPSTDTQYF
TRBV9	few	-	TRBJ1-1	TGTGCCAGCAGCGTAGTAGGGCAGGGGAACACTGAAGCTTTCTTT	CASSVVGQGNTEAFF
TRBV5-5	-	-	TRBJ1-3	TGTGCCAGCAGCTTGGCCGGGGCAGGCTCTGGGAACACCATATATTTT	CASSLAGAGSGNTIYF
TRBV5-1	once	-	TRBJ2-2	TGCGCCAGCAGCTTGTCAGAAGGGGTGGACGGGGAGCTGTTTTTT	CASSLSEGVDGELFF
TRBV19	-	-	TRBJ1-1	TGTGCCAGTAGTATTGGGAGGGGAGGAGCTTTCTTT	CASSIGRGGAFF
TRBV5-1	-	TRBD1	TRBJ1-2	TGCGCCAGCAGCTGGACGGGGACAGGGGAAGGGGCTAACTATGGCTACACCTTC	CASSWTGTGEGANYGYTF
TRBV2	many	-	TRBJ1-1	TGTGCCAGCAGCGCTAACACTGAAGCTTTCTTT	CASSANTEAFF
TRBV19	once	-	TRBJ1-5	TGTGCCAGTAGTATAGATGGGCGTTATAGCAATCAGCCCCAGCATTTT	CASSIDGRYSNQPQHF
TRBV28	-	-	TRBJ2-1	TGTGCCAGCAGTTTGACCAACCTCTACAATGAGCAGTTCTTC	CASSLTNLYNEQFF
TRBV5-1	-	-	TRBJ1-2	TGCGCCAGCAGCTTGAGGGATTTCAGTGGGGGCTACACCTTC	CASSLRDFSGGYTF
TRBV11-2	few	-	TRBJ1-3	TGTGCCAGCAGCTTCTCTCGGGGGGAAGGAAACACCATATATTTT	CASSFSRGEGNTIYF
TRBV11-3	-	-	TRBJ2-3	TGTGCCAGCAGCTTAGATTCTGCGGGAAGCACAGATACGCAGTATTTT	CASSLDSAGSTDTQYF
TRBV4-2	few	-	TRBJ2-2	TGTGCCAGCAGCCAAGATGGAGGGAGTCAAACCGGGGAGCTGTTTTTT	CASSQDGGSQTGELFF
TRBV19	-	TRBD2	TRBJ2-7	TGTGCCAGTAGTCCCCTAGCGGGAGCCAACGGCGAGCAGTACTTC	CASSPLAGANGEQYF
TRBV29-1	-	-	TRBJ1-1	TGCAGCGTGATGTCGGGATGGAACACTGAAGCTTTCTTT	CSVMSGWNTEAFF
TRBV9	-	-	TRBJ1-2	TGTGCCAGCAGCGTAGGAGGGTTGGGTGGCTACACCTTC	CASSVGGLGGYTF
TRBV7-2	-	-	TRBJ2-4	TGTGCCAGCAGCTCCCGGGCCGGTGGGGTAAACATTCAGTACTTC	CASSSRAGGVNIQYF
TRBV5-1	-	-	TRBJ2-1	TGCGCCAGCAGTCAGACTAGTACCTCACTTGGTGAGCAGTTCTTC	CASSQTSTSLGEQFF
TRBV7-9	-	TRBD1	TRBJ2-7	TGTGCCAGCAGCTTGGGACAGGGGCAGGAGCAGTACTTC	CASSLGQGQEQYF